A selection of T cell receptor beta chains follows, all from one sample in a study of vaccination and CD4 T cells after COVID-19. TCRdb reprocessed the PCR reads via MiXCR and lists one record per CDR3 protein. The sample lists about 18,000 distinct CDR3 sequences; around 63% were seen once. The sample here was CD4+ T cells from blood, taken after SARS-CoV-2 vaccination. The receptors were sampled from a human donor who had recovered from COVID-19. Each CDR3 is given with its conserved first and last residue. Each record gives: V gene, J gene, CDR3 protein.

v_gene: TRBV2; j_gene: TRBJ1-6; CDR3aa: CASRELRITLRGSPLHF
v_gene: TRBV7-3; j_gene: TRBJ2-5; CDR3aa: CASSQTGTSGQETQYF
v_gene: TRBV19; j_gene: TRBJ1-6; CDR3aa: CASKVGHLNSPLHF
v_gene: TRBV24-1; j_gene: TRBJ2-6; CDR3aa: CARVTGLPGANVLTF
v_gene: TRBV20-1; j_gene: TRBJ2-1; CDR3aa: CSAVLGAPSHEQFF
v_gene: TRBV2; j_gene: TRBJ2-7; CDR3aa: CASSRDAALGEQYF
v_gene: TRBV24-1; j_gene: TRBJ2-5; CDR3aa: CATSDLRSGSQETQYF
v_gene: TRBV7-9; j_gene: TRBJ2-5; CDR3aa: CASSPEVAQETQYF
v_gene: TRBV5-1; j_gene: TRBJ2-3; CDR3aa: CASSLSPGSGSRADTQYF
v_gene: TRBV29-1; j_gene: TRBJ2-3; CDR3aa: CSVSTGGIQDTQYF
v_gene: TRBV7-2; j_gene: TRBJ2-5; CDR3aa: CASSSPGKETQYF
v_gene: TRBV20-1; j_gene: TRBJ2-5; CDR3aa: CSARDPAGAGQTQYF
v_gene: TRBV5-1; j_gene: TRBJ2-7; CDR3aa: CASSQTDSWKEQYF
v_gene: TRBV27; j_gene: TRBJ1-1; CDR3aa: CASSLSRNTEAFF
v_gene: TRBV29-1; j_gene: TRBJ1-1; CDR3aa: CSVTWNFQNTEAFF
v_gene: TRBV7-9; j_gene: TRBJ1-6; CDR3aa: CASSSTLGRGLSPLHF
v_gene: TRBV20-1; j_gene: TRBJ2-5; CDR3aa: CSARDPRGDQETQYF
v_gene: TRBV15; j_gene: TRBJ2-2; CDR3aa: CATRLAGGGRSTGELFF
v_gene: TRBV18; j_gene: TRBJ2-1; CDR3aa: CASSMTGNNEQFF
v_gene: TRBV7-9; j_gene: TRBJ2-1; CDR3aa: CASSLLAGKPYNEQFF